The 20 T cell receptor beta chains in this list originate from one sample, sequenced in a study of T cell clones after liver transplantation. The repertoire was sequenced with immunoSEQ multiplex PCR; TCRdb's copy has only in-frame clones and lacks some. The sample includes about 7,900 clones, roughly 80% of them seen just once. The specimen was CD8+ T cells from blood, collected before liver transplant. The source is a human donor who received a liver transplant.

The genes are TRBV7-9 and TRBJ1-4; 7 nucleotides agree with TRBD1. V dropped 5 bases and J dropped 8; count of bases not matched to a gene: 8. The CDR3 runs 14 residues. Germline CDR1 and CDR2: SEHNR and FQNEAQ (reference sequence). CDR3 sequence (DNA): TGTGCCAGCAGCCCACCAAACAGGGGCGAAAAACTGTTTTTT. Translating it yields CASSPPNRGEKLFF.

This clone is medium-sized within its sample. The rearrangement uses TRBV7-6 and TRBJ2-7, with D possibly TRBD1 on 5 matching bases. With 5 bases removed from V and 5 bases from J, the gap between germline ends came to 13 bases. This CDR3 spans 13 amino acids. Looked up from germline, CDR1 is SGHVS and CDR2 is FNYEAQ. The DNA of the CDR3 is TGTGCCAGCAGCCCCGTCCCAGGGAACGAGCAGTACTTC. It specifies CASSPVPGNEQYF.

This clone was detected only a few times. The V gene is TRBV4-1, the J gene TRBJ2-5, with TRBD2 matching over 14 bases. With 4 bases clipped from V and 1 base from J, the junction kept 5 bases outside the gene matches. Germline lookup yields CDR1 MGHRA and CDR2 YSYEKL. The CDR3 runs to 17 residues. CDR3 in amino acids: CASSLTGTSGGQETQYF. In DNA form, the CDR3 reads TGCGCCAGCAGCCTTACCGGGACTAGCGGGGGCCAAGAGACCCAGTACTTC.

The gene calls are TRBV6-1 and TRBJ2-3; D may be TRBD1 (5 bases). This CDR3 spans 15 amino acids. CDR1 and CDR2 from the germline V gene are MNHNS and SASEGT. V lost 4 bases to trimming and J lost 2 bases, with 13 bases between them. The CDR3 loop reads CASSVGASTTDTQYF. In DNA form, the CDR3 reads TGTGCCAGCAGTGTTGGGGCCTCGACCACAGATACGCAGTATTTT.

This clone was picked up one time. The V call is TRBV11-2, the J call TRBJ2-2, with 8 bases identical to TRBD1. This CDR3 region has 15 residues. Germline-derived CDR1 and CDR2 are SGHAT and FQNNGV. With 7 bases clipped from V and 3 bases from J, the junction kept 7 bases outside the gene matches. DNA of the CDR3: TGTGCCAGCACCAATCAGGGGGCGTACACCGGGGAGCTGTTTTTT. Residues: CASTNQGAYTGELFF.

This clone has just one count. This rearrangement joins TRBV6-6 to TRBJ2-7; no firm D call. Germline V gene lookup returns CDR1 MNHNY and CDR2 SVGAGI (reference sequence). V was shortened by 2 bases and J by 3 bases, with 2 bases between the two germline ends. The CDR3 consists of 11 residues. CDR3 amino acids: CASSYLYEQYF. CDR3 bases: TGTGCCAGCAGTTACCTCTACGAGCAGTACTTC.

V gene TRBV27 combines with J gene TRBJ2-7; D perhaps matches TRBD2 (6 bases). The CDR3 is made up of 13 amino acids. CDR1 is MNHEY, CDR2 SMNVEV, per germline (reference sequence). V lost 5 bases to trimming and J lost 6 bases, with 14 bases between them. The CDR3 DNA reads TGTGCCAGCAGTCCCGGTGGAGGGGTCGAGCAGTACTTC. Translation: CASSPGGGVEQYF.

This sequence joins TRBV7-6 and TRBJ1-5; the D gene is possibly TRBD1 (5 bases). This CDR3 spans 15 amino acids. Per germline, CDR1 SGHVS and CDR2 FNYEAQ. V was cut by 5 bases and J by 0 bases, with 11 bases left in between. The CDR3 DNA reads as TGTGCCAGCAGCCGGGGGGGATATAGCAATCAGCCCCAGCATTTT. Encoded protein: CASSRGGYSNQPQHF.

The chain carries TRBV15 and TRBJ1-5; the match to TRBD1 covers 9 bases. Germline CDR1 reads LNHNV; CDR2 reads YYDKDF (reference sequence). The CDR3 extends over 14 amino acids. V shed 5 bases, J shed 5 bases, and the junction held 4 bases outside the gene matches. The CDR3 reads CATSVDRGDQPQHF. In DNA form, the CDR3 reads TGTGCCACCAGCGTAGACAGGGGGGATCAGCCCCAGCATTTT.

The gene calls are TRBV7-2 and TRBJ2-7; D ambiguous. The CDR3 is made up of 13 amino acids. The ends were cut back, 1 base at V and 4 bases at J, with 8 bases in the middle. CDR1 and CDR2 (germline): SGHTA, FQGNSA. The CDR3 loop is CASSLGAPYEQYF. The CDR3 DNA sequence: TGTGCCAGCAGCTTAGGGGCCCCGTACGAGCAGTACTTC.

J is TRBJ2-2 and V is TRBV4-2, with D perhaps TRBD2 (6 bases). The V gene lost 6 bases and the J gene lost 5 bases, with 25 bases spanning the gap. The CDR3 loop spans 18 amino acids. Germline V gene data show CDR1 as LGHNA and CDR2 as YNFKEQ. CDR3 DNA sequence: TGTGCCAGCAGGCGGGGTTGGGAAGGGGCGGTCTCTACCGGGGAGCTGTTTTTT. Translated, it gives CASRRGWEGAVSTGELFF.

J is TRBJ1-4 and V is TRBV11-1; 9 bases are shared with TRBD1. Germline CDR1 and CDR2: SGHAT and FQDESV (reference sequence). The CDR3 covers 15 residues. Losses at the gene ends were 5 bases for V and 8 bases for J; bases not matched to a gene: 9. The CDR3 DNA reads as TGTGCCAGCAGCCCTACAGGGGGCTTTCAGGAAAAACTGTTTTTT. It codes for CASSPTGGFQEKLFF.

This clone was counted a single time. This sequence joins TRBV5-6 and TRBJ1-4; 10 bases agree with TRBD1. The CDR3 length is 14 residues. Trimming removed 4 bases from V and 9 bases from J; junction bases left unmatched: 6. Looked up from germline, CDR1 is SGHDT and CDR2 is YYEEEE. Here the CDR3 reads CASSLGQGGKKLFF. The DNA for the CDR3 is TGTGCCAGCAGCCTCGGACAGGGGGGTAAAAAACTGTTTTTT.

Only one count was recorded for this clone. J is TRBJ2-2 and V is TRBV7-9, with a weak D call TRBD1 (5 bases). V lost 5 bases and J 7 bases, leaving 14 bases between the germline ends. The CDR3 spans 14 residues. CDR1 is SEHNR and CDR2 is FQNEAQ in the germline V gene (reference sequence). The chain's CDR3 is CASSVREFNGELFF. CDR3 nucleotides: TGTGCCAGCAGCGTCAGGGAATTTAACGGGGAGCTGTTTTTT.

This CDR3 reads CASASSDRGSDEQFF. The CDR3 DNA follows: TGTGCCTCCGCATCCTCGGACAGGGGTTCAGATGAGCAGTTCTTC. The chain is built from TRBV7-9 and TRBJ2-1, with 9 positions matching TRBD1. CDR3 size: 15 residues. The J segment lost 8 bases and the V segment lost 11 bases, leaving 16 bases of the junction unmatched. Per the germline V gene, CDR1 is SEHNR and CDR2 is FQNEAQ (reference sequence).

This chain uses TRBV27 with TRBJ1-1, with 8 nucleotides matching TRBD1. The CDR3 length is 15 residues. Trimming removed 4 bases from V and 4 bases from J; junction bases left unmatched: 8. Per germline, CDR1 MNHEY and CDR2 SMNVEV (reference sequence). The CDR3, as DNA: TGTGCCAGCAGTTCCTCGACAGGGGTGAGCACTGAAGCTTTCTTT. This encodes CASSSSTGVSTEAFF.

This clone was seen a single time. The rearrangement joins TRBV28 to TRBJ2-5; tentatively, D is TRBD2 (5 bases). V lost 5 bases to trimming and J lost 2 bases, with 9 bases between them. The CDR3 extends over 13 amino acids. Per germline, CDR1 MDHEN and CDR2 SYDVKM. CDR3 nucleotides: TGTGCCAGCAGTCCCCGGACTCAAGAGACCCAGTACTTC. It specifies CASSPRTQETQYF.

V and J are TRBV11-2 and TRBJ1-6, with D uncertain. Germline loops: CDR1 SGHAT, CDR2 FQNNGV. The CDR3 is 13 residues long. Trimming removed 0 bases from V and 11 bases from J, with 8 bases in between. The CDR3 protein is CASSLEASAPLHF. CDR3 DNA: TGTGCCAGCAGCTTAGAAGCGTCGGCACCCCTCCACTTT.

J is TRBJ2-2 and V is TRBV7-7; the match to TRBD1 covers 7 bases. Germline CDR1 reads SSHAT; CDR2 reads FNYEAQ (reference sequence). V shed 3 bases and J 5 bases; nucleotides not matched to a gene: 6. The CDR3 loop spans 15 amino acids. CDR3 DNA sequence: TGTGCCAGCAGCTTGTCAGGGGGTTCGACCGGGGAGCTGTTTTTT. Its protein product is CASSLSGGSTGELFF. The whole variable domain, remainder taken from reference TRBV7-7 and TRBJ2-2, is GAGVSQSPRYKVTKRGQDVTLRCDPISSHATLYWYQQALGQGPEFLTYFNYEAQPDKSGLPSDRFSAERPEGSISTLTIQRTEQRDSAMYRCASSLSGGSTGELFFGEGSRLTVL.

V and J are TRBV11-2 and TRBJ2-7; D might be TRBD2 (5 bases). CDR3 length: 13 amino acids. Germline-derived CDR1 and CDR2 are SGHAT and FQNNGV. Trimming removed 4 bases from V and 6 bases from J, with 13 bases in between. The CDR3 spells CASSSRDGREQYF. For the CDR3, the DNA is TGTGCCAGCAGCTCCCGGGATGGGCGCGAGCAGTACTTC.